The clone carrying this TCR beta chain came up many times. Its antigen is unidentified. These data originate in a study of T cells in Graves' hyperthyroidism and ophthalmopathy. For the study at large: Peripheral blood sampling occurred at initial diagnosis, before any treatment.

Uncontrolled infection, other autoimmune disease, pregnancy or lactation disqualified patients from enrolment. PBMCs were obtained from over 8.5 ml fresh peripheral blood. Study results and caveats: Among clonotypes expanded in thyroid above 0.001, most were also found in blood.

RNA transcripts provided the source from which TCR beta CDR3 regions were amplified. When the TCR CDR3 underwent first-round RT-PCR, the HTBI primer set was used. TCRdb redid the calling of the multiplex PCR reads with MiXCR, one entry per CDR3 protein. The sample yields about 500,000 distinct CDR3 sequences, 15% to 20% seen once. The source material was blood. The receptor was isolated from a woman between 25 and 40 years old with Graves' ophthalmopathy.

The DNA for the CDR3 is TGTGCCAGCAGCTCATTCAGCTACGAGCAGTACTTC. It translates to CASSSFSYEQYF. The V and J genes are TRBV5-6 and TRBJ2-7; no clear D gene. CDR1 SGHDT and CDR2 YYEEEE come from the germline V gene. V was trimmed by 3 bases and J by 3 bases, leaving 7 bases between them. This CDR3 comprises 12 residues. Full variable domain (outside the CDR3, taken from reference TRBV5-6 and TRBJ2-7): DAGVTQSPTHLIKTRGQQVTLRCSPKSGHDTVSWYQQALGQGPQFIFQYYEEEERQRGNFPDRFSGHQFPNYSSELNVNALLLGDSALYLCASSSFSYEQYFGPGTRLTVT.